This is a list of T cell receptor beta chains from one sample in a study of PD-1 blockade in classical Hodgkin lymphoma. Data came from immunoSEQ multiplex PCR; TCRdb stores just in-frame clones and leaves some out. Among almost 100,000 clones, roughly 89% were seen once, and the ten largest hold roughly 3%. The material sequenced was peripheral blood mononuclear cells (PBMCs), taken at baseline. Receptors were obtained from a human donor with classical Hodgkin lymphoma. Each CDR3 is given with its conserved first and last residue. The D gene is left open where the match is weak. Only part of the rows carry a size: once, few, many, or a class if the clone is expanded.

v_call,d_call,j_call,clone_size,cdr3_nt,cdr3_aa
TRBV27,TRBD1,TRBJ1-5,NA,TGTGCCAGCAGTCCGGGACAGGGGAATCAGCCCCAGCATTTT,CASSPGQGNQPQHF
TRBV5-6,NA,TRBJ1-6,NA,TGTGCCAGCAGCTTAGGTCCGGCCTATAATTCACCCCTCCACTTT,CASSLGPAYNSPLHF
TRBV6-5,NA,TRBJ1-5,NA,TGTGCCAGCAGCCGGGGATACGATCAGCCCCAGCATTTT,CASSRGYDQPQHF
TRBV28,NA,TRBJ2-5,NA,TGTGCCAGCAGCCCGGGTGGGAAACAGGGACAAGAGACCCAGTACTTC,CASSPGGKQGQETQYF
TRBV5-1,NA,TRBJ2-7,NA,TGCGCCAGCAGCTTCAATGGAGGGGACTACGAGCAGTACTTC,CASSFNGGDYEQYF
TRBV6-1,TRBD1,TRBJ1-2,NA,TGTGCCAGCAGAAAGACAGGGGTGATTGGGGGCTACACCTTC,CASRKTGVIGGYTF
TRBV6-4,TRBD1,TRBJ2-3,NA,TGTGCCAGCAGCCGACAGGGCGCAGATACGCAGTATTTT,CASSRQGADTQYF
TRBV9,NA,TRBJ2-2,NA,TGTGCCAGCAGCCTTAGGGGAGCGACCACCGGGGAGCTGTTTTTT,CASSLRGATTGELFF
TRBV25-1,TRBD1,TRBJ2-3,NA,TGTGCCAGCAGTGGCAACAGGGGATTTTACACAGATACGCAGTATTTT,CASSGNRGFYTDTQYF
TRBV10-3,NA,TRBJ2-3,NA,TGTGCCATCAAGCCGGGGGGCGTAGGCACAGATACGCAGTATTTT,CAIKPGGVGTDTQYF
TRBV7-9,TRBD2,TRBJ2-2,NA,TGTGCCAGCAGCCCAGGACTAGCCTACACCGGGGAGCTGTTTTTT,CASSPGLAYTGELFF
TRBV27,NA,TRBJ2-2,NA,TGTGCCAGCAGTTTAGGAGACACTGACACCGGGGAGCTGTTTTTT,CASSLGDTDTGELFF
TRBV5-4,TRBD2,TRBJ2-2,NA,TGTGCCAGCAGCTTAGGACTAGCGGGAGGGCCCGGGGAGCTGTTTTTT,CASSLGLAGGPGELFF
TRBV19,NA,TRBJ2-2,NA,TGTGCCAGTACCGATCAATTGAGGAGCGGCACCGGGGAGCTGTTTTTT,CASTDQLRSGTGELFF
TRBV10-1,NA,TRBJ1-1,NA,TGCGCCAGCAAAGGGTTCAACACTGAAGCTTTCTTT,CASKGFNTEAFF
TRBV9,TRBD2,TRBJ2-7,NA,TGTGCCAGCAGCCCCGTCCCCGGGGGGTGGCACGAGCAGTACTTC,CASSPVPGGWHEQYF
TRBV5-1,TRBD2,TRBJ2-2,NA,TGCGCCAGCAGCTTGGGACAGGTGGTGCGGACTAGCGAGAACACCGGGGAGCTGTTTTTT,CASSLGQVVRTSENTGELFF
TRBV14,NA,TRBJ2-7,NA,TGTGCCAGCAGCCAAGGCCGAGGCGTTCTTCAATACGAGCAGTACTTC,CASSQGRGVLQYEQYF
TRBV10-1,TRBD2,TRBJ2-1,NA,TGCGCCAGCAGCCAACTAGCGGGCTCCTACAATGAGCAGTTCTTC,CASSQLAGSYNEQFF
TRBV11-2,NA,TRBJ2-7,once,TGTGCCAGCAGCTCCGGGTACGAGCAGTACTTC,CASSSGYEQYF
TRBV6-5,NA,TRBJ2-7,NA,TGTGCCAGCACCCCCGCATCGGGCTTCTCCGAGCAGTACTTC,CASTPASGFSEQYF
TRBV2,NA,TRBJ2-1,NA,TGTGCCAGCAGTCTATTCCCGCAGACAGCTTCCTACAATGAGCAGTTCTTC,CASSLFPQTASYNEQFF
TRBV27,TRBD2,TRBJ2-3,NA,TGTGCCAGCCGGGAGGGGTGGGCGGGAGCTACGCAGTATTTT,CASREGWAGATQYF
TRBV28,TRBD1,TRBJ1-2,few,TGTGCCAGCAGGAAGGGACAGGATCTGGGCTACACCTTC,CASRKGQDLGYTF
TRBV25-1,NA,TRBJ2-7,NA,TGTGCCAGCAGTGAAGGGGGGTTGAGCCCCTTCGAGCAGTACTTC,CASSEGGLSPFEQYF
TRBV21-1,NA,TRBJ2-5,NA,TGTGCCGGCCTCTTAATCCCGGGGGAGACCCAGTACTTC,CAGLLIPGETQYF
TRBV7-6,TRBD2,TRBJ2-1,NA,TGTGCCAGCAGCTTAGGAGGCGGGAGAATCGTAAACAATGAGCAGTTCTTC,CASSLGGGRIVNNEQFF
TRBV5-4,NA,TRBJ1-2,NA,TGTGCCAGCAGCAGGAACCTACTAGGCTACACCTTC,CASSRNLLGYTF
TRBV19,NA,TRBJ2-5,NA,TGTGCCAGTAGTATACGTGGGGCAGGGCTTCAAGAGACCCAGTACTTC,CASSIRGAGLQETQYF
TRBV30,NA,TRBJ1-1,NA,TGTGCCTGGAGTGTAAGTGGGGTAGCTTTCTTT,CAWSVSGVAFF
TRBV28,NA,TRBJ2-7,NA,TGTGCCAGCAGTTTATTGCAGGCCCCGGAGCAGTACTTC,CASSLLQAPEQYF
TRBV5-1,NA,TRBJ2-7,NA,TGCGCCAGCAGCCGGACGGACTACGAGCAGTACTTC,CASSRTDYEQYF
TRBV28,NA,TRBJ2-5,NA,TGTGCCAGCAGTCCCGAGCTTCGCCTAACAGAGACCCAGTACTTC,CASSPELRLTETQYF
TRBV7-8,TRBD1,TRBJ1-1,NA,TGTGCCAGCAGCTCGGACAGGCTTGCTGAAGCTTTCTTT,CASSSDRLAEAFF
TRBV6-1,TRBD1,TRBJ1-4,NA,TGTGCCAGCAGCGCCGGAACAGGGGGCGGTGAAAAACTGTTTTTT,CASSAGTGGGEKLFF
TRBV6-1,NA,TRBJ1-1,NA,TGTGCCAGCAGTGATTTGGGGACGAACACTGAAGCTTTCTTT,CASSDLGTNTEAFF
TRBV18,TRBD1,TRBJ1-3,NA,TGTGCCAGCTCACATACCGGGACAGGTAGAATGAACTCTGGAAACACCATATATTTT,CASSHTGTGRMNSGNTIYF
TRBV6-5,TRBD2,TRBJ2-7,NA,TGTGCCAGCAGTTACACTAGCGGGAGCCACGAGCAGTACTTC,CASSYTSGSHEQYF
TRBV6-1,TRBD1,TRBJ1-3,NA,TGTGCCAGCAGTGAAAGAACAGGGGTCGCTGGAAACACCATATATTTT,CASSERTGVAGNTIYF
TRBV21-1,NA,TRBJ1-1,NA,TGTGCCAGCAGCATTGAAACAGGGTTGAACACTGAAGCTTTCTTT,CASSIETGLNTEAFF
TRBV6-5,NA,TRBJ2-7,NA,TGTGCCAGCAGCGACCTCGGGACTCCTAGGGGGCAGTACTTC,CASSDLGTPRGQYF
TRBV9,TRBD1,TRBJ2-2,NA,TGTGCCAGCAGCAACAACAGGGGGACGAACACCGGGGAGCTGTTTTTT,CASSNNRGTNTGELFF
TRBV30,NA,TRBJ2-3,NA,TGTGCCTGGAGGTTAAAGGCGGCAGATACGCAGTATTTT,CAWRLKAADTQYF
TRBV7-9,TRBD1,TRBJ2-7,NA,TGTGCCAGCCGGGACAGGGGGTCCTACGAGCAGTACTTC,CASRDRGSYEQYF
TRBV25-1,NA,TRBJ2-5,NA,TGTGCCAGCAGCACAGGTCCTTCTTGGGCCGGGACCCAGTACTTC,CASSTGPSWAGTQYF
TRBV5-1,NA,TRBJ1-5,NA,TGCGCCAGCAGCTTAGAGGGGCGCAATCAGCCCCAGCATTTT,CASSLEGRNQPQHF
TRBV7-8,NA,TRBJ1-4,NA,TGTGCCAGCAGCTTACGGGGGGCGGCTGAAAAACTGTTTTTT,CASSLRGAAEKLFF
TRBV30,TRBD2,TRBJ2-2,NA,TGTGCCTGGAGTCGGGCTAGCGGGAGAGGTGGCACCGGGGAGCTGTTTTTT,CAWSRASGRGGTGELFF
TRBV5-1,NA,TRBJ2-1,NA,TGCGCCAGCAGCTTTAGGACTAACTCCTTATACAATGAGCAGTTCTTC,CASSFRTNSLYNEQFF
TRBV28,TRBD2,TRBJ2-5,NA,TGTGCCAGCAGCGAAACCGGGGGGGGCCGGACCCAGTACTTC,CASSETGGGRTQYF
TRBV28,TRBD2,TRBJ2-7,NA,TGTGCCTCCTGGGAGGGGATCACGGGCAGCGAGCAGTACTTC,CASWEGITGSEQYF